The T cell receptor beta chain described here comes from a study of blood T cells in healthy people across ages. Study-wide results and limits: PBMCs that were unsorted prevented a conclusive naive versus antigen-experienced comparison.

Remarks on this clonotype: Its matching antigen is unknown.

The CDR3 spans 16 residues. Germline V gene sequence: CDR1 PRHDT, CDR2 FYEKMQ (reference sequence). Trimming removed 1 base from V and 1 base from J, with 14 bases in between. Then a second PCR, running roughly 7 to 12 cycles, was carried out with a sample-barcoded 5' primer and a J-beta primer mix. Each sample provided no less than 2.5 million CDR3-containing paired-end reads. TCRdb reanalysed the 5' RACE reads using MiXCR and keeps one entry per CDR3 protein. The sample has over 700,000 distinct CDR3 sequences, roughly 50% seen once. Sequencing input: blood. This TCR was recovered from a man aged 80 or over in good health. The rearrangement uses TRBV13 and TRBJ2-7; tentatively, D is TRBD1 or TRBD2 (5 bases each). The CDR3 coding sequence is TGTGCCAGCAGCTTAGTAGGGACCTCCCCTTCCTACGAGCAGTACTTC. Translating gives CASSLVGTSPSYEQYF.